Below are 5 T cell receptor beta chains sequenced from a single sample in a study of response to subunit inactivated influenza vaccine. TCRdb re-called the RT-PCR reads with MiXCR, one entry per CDR3 protein. In the table there are 500,000 to 600,000 distinct CDR3 sequences, about 15% of which are singletons. This sample comprised PBMCs from blood, obtained approximately 13 days after vaccination. These receptors were collected from a man aged 45-65 years who received an inactivated influenza vaccine.

As to this clonotype: The junction and the germline gene differ at one end; a read error may be behind it. V is TRBV12-3 or TRBV12-4 and J is TRBJ2-5; 9 bases map to TRBD2. The CDR3 loop spans 11 amino acids. In DNA form, the CDR3 reads TGTGCCAGCAGCGACGGGACTAGCCATTCCTTC. Protein: CASSDGTSHSF.

In this sample, this clonotype turned up a few times. V usage is TRBV5-5 and J usage is TRBJ1-4; D might be TRBD1 (5 bases). CDR3 size: 13 residues. The ends were cut back, 4 bases at V and 8 bases at J, with 12 bases in the middle. Germline V CDR1 and CDR2: SGHKS, YYEKEE (reference sequence). The CDR3, as DNA: TGTGCCAGCAGCAAAAGGGGCATGGAAAAACTGTTTTTT. It codes for CASSKRGMEKLFF. Full variable domain (outside the CDR3, taken from reference TRBV5-5 and TRBJ1-4): DAGVTQSPTHLIKTRGQQVTLRCSPISGHKSVSWYQQVLGQGPQFIFQYYEKEERGRGNFPDRFSARQFPNYSSELNVNALLLGDSALYLCASSKRGMEKLFFGSGTQLSVL.

The V call is TRBV29-1, the J call TRBJ2-1; D may be TRBD1 or TRBD2 (5 bases each). CDR1 and CDR2 (germline): SQVTM, ANQGSEA. V shed 1 base and J shed 7 bases, with 17 bases lying between them. The CDR3 totals 15 residues. The CDR3 here is CSVEASTAWGNEQFF. CDR3 DNA sequence: TGCAGCGTTGAAGCCTCGACTGCGTGGGGGAATGAGCAGTTCTTC.

This clonotype was counted only a few times. This chain uses TRBV12-3 or TRBV12-4 with TRBJ1-1; D gene uncertain. V lost 3 bases, J lost 4 bases, and 9 bases lay in between. This CDR3 has 13 amino acids. In DNA form, the CDR3 reads TGTGCCAGCAGTTTTCGGAGAGCCACTGAAGCTTTCTTT. It translates to CASSFRRATEAFF.

CDR3 DNA sequence: TGTGCCAGCAGCCCGTGGACAGGGGCAGGATCCGGGGAGCTGTTTTTT. It specifies CASSPWTGAGSGELFF. The gene calls are TRBV14 and TRBJ2-2, with TRBD1 identical over 9 bases. CDR1 is SGHDN and CDR2 is FVKESK in the germline V gene. The CDR3 runs 16 residues. Germline trimming cut 4 bases from V and 6 bases from J; bases unmatched to any gene: 9.